This T cell receptor beta chain was recovered during a study of human versus mouse CDR3 diversity and MHC coevolution (dated by TCRdb to about 2017). For the study in its entirety: According to reports, the immunoSEQ assay detects one in 200,000 T cells and minimizes multiplex PCR amplification bias. Across mouse and human samples, the number of valid reads per sample ranged from about 0.6 x 10^7 to 1.7 x 10^7. Repertoires of human naive CD4 T cells were used as a reference for TCR selection on multiple MHC II alleles and were compared against human-TCR-locus transgenic mice carrying single MHC II. Three healthy volunteer blood donors were included in the human cohort, with one aged 30 to 40, one aged 40 to 50 and one aged 60 to 70 at collection.

On the study overall, not on this receptor specifically: Among all the groups compared, the lowest clonal inequality scores came from most of the three human donors. On average, humans had more CDR3 deletions and insertions than mice did, pointing to greater exonuclease and TdT activity. The largest TCR beta repertoire according to iCHAO1 estimates belonged to humans, at some 1.6 million clonotypes, a result attributed likely to selection by multiple MHC II molecules. Repertoire diversity was not regarded as directly comparable between humans and mice because human T cells were selected on about six MHC II alleles.

The QIAGEN blood and tissue kit was used to extract genomic DNA from sorted cells, and the DNA was quantified on a NanoDrop 1000. TCR alpha and beta chains were deep sequenced and quantified on the immunoSEQ platform using multiplex PCR of genomic DNA. Per the original workflow: IMGT gene and region definitions were used to annotate TCR sequences. Out-of-frame rearrangements served as a stand-in for the preselection repertoire and were compared with in-frame clonotypes. The iCHAO1 estimator supplied with the immunoSEQ platform was used to estimate repertoire size. A Gini index, which is based on the Lorenz curve, was applied to in-frame amino acid clonotypes to measure clonal inequality. The intersect function of the R package tcR was used to count shared clonotypes, and the Jaccard index was used to score similarity. Frequencies of V, J and V-J usage were subjected to principal component analysis with the R prcomp function, without normalization. TCRdb re-hosts the immuneACCESS table, in-frame sequences only. Its copies lack some clones; in the studies checked, an unresolved V gene accounts for under half of them, and the cause for the rest is not known. V, J and clone size are those of that table, while D and trimming were read from the DNA. Within this sample are some 60,000 clones, with around 94% of them counted one time only. Of the sample, approximately 17% falls within the top ten clones.

Its CDR3 holds 11 amino acids, cysteine through phenylalanine. This entry keeps only the CDR3 DNA: 33 bases, framed from base 1. As encoded in the germline V gene, CDR1 is SQVTM while CDR2 is ANQGSEA. Relative to germline, V is 6 bases shorter and J is 6 bases shorter, with 11 bases between their ends. This clone occurred once. Its antigen target is currently unknown. Base quality data are lacking; no much larger clone is found one base away. Naive CD4 T cells, defined as CD45RO-negative and CD62L-positive, were isolated from PBMCs by fluorescence-activated cell sorting. From each donor, 40 to 55 ml of fresh peripheral blood was taken, and Ficoll density centrifugation was then used to isolate PBMCs. Sorting was performed on a FACSAria III instrument, with purity above 85% for all samples.

The specimen sequenced was naive CD4+ T cells from blood. Taken with the paper, the label for cell subset or site translates to: CD45RO-negative CD62L-positive naive CD4 T cells. The chain was built from TRBV29-1 and TRBJ1-1; TRBD1 is a weak D gene call, 5 bases matching. The source is a person in their sixties in good health. CDR3 sequence: CSVFGGAEAFF. At the DNA level, the sequence is TGCAGCGTCTTCGGAGGGGCTGAAGCTTTCTTT.